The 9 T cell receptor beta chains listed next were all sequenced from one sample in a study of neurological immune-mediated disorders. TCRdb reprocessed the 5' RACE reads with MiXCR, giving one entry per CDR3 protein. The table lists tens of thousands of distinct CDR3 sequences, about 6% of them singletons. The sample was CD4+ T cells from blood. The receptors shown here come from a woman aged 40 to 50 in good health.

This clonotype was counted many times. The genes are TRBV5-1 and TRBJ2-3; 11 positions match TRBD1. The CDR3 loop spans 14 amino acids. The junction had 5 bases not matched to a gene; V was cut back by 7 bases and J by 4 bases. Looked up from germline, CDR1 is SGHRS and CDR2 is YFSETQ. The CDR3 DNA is TGCGCCAGCCAGAGGACAGGGGGCGCAGATACGCAGTATTTT. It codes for CASQRTGGADTQYF.

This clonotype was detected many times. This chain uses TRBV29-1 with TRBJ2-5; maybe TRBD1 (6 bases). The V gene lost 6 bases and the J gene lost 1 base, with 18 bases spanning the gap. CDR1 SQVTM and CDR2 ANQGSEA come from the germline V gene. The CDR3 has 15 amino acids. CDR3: CSVSESTGIQETQYF. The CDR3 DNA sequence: TGCAGCGTCTCAGAATCTACAGGGATCCAAGAGACCCAGTACTTC.

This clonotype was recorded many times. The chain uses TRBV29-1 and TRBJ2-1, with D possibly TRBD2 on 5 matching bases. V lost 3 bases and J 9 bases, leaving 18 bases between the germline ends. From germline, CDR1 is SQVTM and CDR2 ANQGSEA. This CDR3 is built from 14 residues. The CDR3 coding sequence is TGCAGCGTTGACTTTCGGGATGCGAGCGGTGAGCAGTTCTTC. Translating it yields CSVDFRDASGEQFF.

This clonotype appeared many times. CDR3 residues: CASSLDGFSGNTIYF. The DNA for the CDR3 is TGTGCCAGCAGCTTAGACGGGTTCTCTGGAAACACCATATATTTT. The V gene is TRBV11-2, the J gene TRBJ1-3; D is undetermined. The V end was cut by 0 bases, the J end by 0 bases, with 6 bases between. Germline values: CDR1 SGHAT, CDR2 FQNNGV. There are 15 residues in the CDR3.

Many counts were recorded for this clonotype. CDR3 in amino acids: CAISVTGDEQYF. DNA for the CDR3: TGTGCCATCAGTGTGACAGGGGACGAGCAGTACTTC. The V call is TRBV10-3, the J call TRBJ2-7; 8 bases line up with TRBD1. The CDR3 is 12 amino acids. Trimming cost V 4 bases and J 5 bases; bases outside gene matches: 1. Germline V CDR1 and CDR2: ENHRY, SYGVKD.

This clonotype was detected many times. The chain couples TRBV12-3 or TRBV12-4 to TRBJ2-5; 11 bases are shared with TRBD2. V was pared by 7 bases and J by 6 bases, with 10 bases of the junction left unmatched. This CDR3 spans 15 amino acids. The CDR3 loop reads CASTVGLAGLQTQYF. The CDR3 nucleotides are TGTGCCAGCACCGTTGGACTAGCGGGTCTACAGACCCAGTACTTC.

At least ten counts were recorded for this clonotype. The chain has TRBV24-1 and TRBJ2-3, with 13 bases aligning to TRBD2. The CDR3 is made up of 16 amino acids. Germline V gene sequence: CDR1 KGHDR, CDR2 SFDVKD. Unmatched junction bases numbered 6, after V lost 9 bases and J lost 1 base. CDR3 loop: CATRTSGRLRTDTQYF. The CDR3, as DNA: TGTGCCACCCGGACTAGCGGGAGACTGCGCACAGATACGCAGTATTTT.

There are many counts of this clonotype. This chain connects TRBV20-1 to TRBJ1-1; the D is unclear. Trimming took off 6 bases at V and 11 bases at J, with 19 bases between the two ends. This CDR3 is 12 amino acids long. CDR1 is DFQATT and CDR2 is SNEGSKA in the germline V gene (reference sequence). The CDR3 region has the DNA TGCAGTGCATCCGCTGGGAGCAGTGGCGCTTTCTTT. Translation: CSASAGSSGAFF.

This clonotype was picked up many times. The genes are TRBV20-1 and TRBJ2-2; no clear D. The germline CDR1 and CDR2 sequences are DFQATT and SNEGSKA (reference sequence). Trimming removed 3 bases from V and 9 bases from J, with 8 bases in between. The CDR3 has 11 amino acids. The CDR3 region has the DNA TGCAGTGCTAGTTCTCTTAGGGAGCTGTTTTTT. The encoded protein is CSASSLRELFF.